The 20 T cell receptor beta chains below come from one sample, sequenced in a study of identical twins. Via MiXCR, TCRdb re-called the 5' RACE reads, giving one row per CDR3 protein. The table shows about 1.7 million distinct CDR3 sequences, with about 30% occurring only once. The material sequenced was cord blood. The receptors shown here come from a newborn girl in good health.

The V and J genes are TRBV6-6 and TRBJ1-6, with a possible D match to TRBD1 (6 bases). V was shortened by 8 bases and J by 7 bases, with 12 bases between the two germline ends. The CDR3 length is 13 residues. CDR1 and CDR2 from the germline V gene are MNHNY and SVGAGI (reference sequence). The CDR3 nucleotides read TGTGCCAGCGGGAACAGGGAGAATTCACCCCTCCACTTT. As protein: CASGNRENSPLHF.

This clonotype has a handful of counts. The V and J genes are TRBV4-2 and TRBJ2-3; the D call may be TRBD1 or TRBD2 (6 bases each). V was shortened by 1 base and J by 8 bases, with 10 bases between the two germline ends. This CDR3 has 13 amino acids. Germline V CDR1 and CDR2: LGHNA, YNFKEQ. CDR3 coding DNA: TGTGCCAGCAGCCAAGCACAGGGAGGTACGCAGTATTTT. Its protein product is CASSQAQGGTQYF.

The chain recombines TRBV20-1 with TRBJ2-7; possibly TRBD1 or TRBD2 for D (6 bases each). The germline V gene has CDR1 DFQATT and CDR2 SNEGSKA (reference sequence). The CDR3 covers 13 residues. Trimming took off 3 bases at V and 5 bases at J, with 14 bases between the two ends. The CDR3 reads CSARSGGRNEQYF. DNA of the CDR3: TGCAGTGCTAGGTCCGGGGGCCGAAACGAGCAGTACTTC.

As regards this clonotype: A single base separates this from a much larger clone, so it may be a read error. The V and J genes are TRBV29-1 and TRBJ1-1; D is possibly TRBD1 (5 bases). Germline-derived CDR1 and CDR2 are SQVTM and ANQGSEA. Trimming stripped 4 bases from V and 1 base from J, with 19 bases between. CDR3 length: 16 residues. The CDR3 nucleotides read TGCAGCGTTGCTCAACAGGTCCTCAAACCGAACACTGAAGCTTTCTTT. Protein: CSVAQQVLKPNTEAFF.

The rearrangement joins TRBV5-1 to TRBJ2-5, with 9 bases identical to TRBD2. Germline V gives CDR1 SGHRS, CDR2 YFSETQ. V lost 0 bases and J lost 1; bases outside the gene matches: 4. CDR3 length: 16 amino acids. Here the CDR3 DNA reads TGCGCCAGCAGCTTGGTCCTAGCGGGGCCCCAAGAGACCCAGTACTTC. This sequence encodes CASSLVLAGPQETQYF.

This chain links TRBV11-2 with TRBJ2-1; 10 bases align to TRBD2. The V segment lost 1 base and the J segment 6 bases; nucleotides outside the gene matches: 3. CDR3 length: 15 residues. CDR1 SGHAT and CDR2 FQNNGV come from the germline V gene. The chain's CDR3 is CASSLVSGGTNEQFF. The CDR3 DNA is TGTGCCAGCAGCTTAGTTAGCGGGGGGACCAATGAGCAGTTCTTC.

A few counts support this clonotype. This chain uses TRBV6-5 with TRBJ2-2, with 7 nucleotides matching TRBD1. The J segment lost 4 bases and the V segment lost 2 bases, leaving 4 bases of the junction unmatched. CDR1 and CDR2 (germline): MNHEY, SVGAGI. CDR3 length: 15 residues. The CDR3 nucleotides are TGTGCCAGCAGTTACGGGGACAGTCGCACCGGGGAGCTGTTTTTT. Translated: CASSYGDSRTGELFF.

The chain employs TRBV20-1 and TRBJ2-5; 8 nucleotides match TRBD2. The CDR3 consists of 17 residues. After removal of 0 bases from V and 11 bases from J, the junction contained 20 bases not matched to a gene. Germline lookup yields CDR1 DFQATT and CDR2 SNEGSKA (reference sequence). CDR3 sequence reads: CSARDWLTVRAGVGQYF. CDR3 nucleotide sequence: TGCAGTGCTAGAGATTGGTTAACGGTACGAGCGGGGGTTGGGCAGTACTTC.

This clonotype was found many times. The genes are TRBV29-1 and TRBJ1-2; D uncertain. V was cut by 3 bases and J by 6 bases, with 11 bases left in between. Per germline, CDR1 SQVTM and CDR2 ANQGSEA. The CDR3 totals 12 residues. The CDR3 sequence is CSVDRGLNGYTF. The CDR3 DNA sequence: TGCAGCGTTGATCGGGGATTGAATGGCTACACCTTC.

This clonotype was seen a handful of times. The chain links TRBV29-1 to TRBJ1-5; 7 bases are a match to TRBD1. Trimming cost V 1 base and J 6 bases; bases outside gene matches: 6. Looked up from germline, CDR1 is SQVTM and CDR2 is ANQGSEA. CDR3 size: 14 residues. For the CDR3, the DNA is TGCAGCGTTGAAGTAGAGGGGGCGGGTCAGCCCCAGCATTTT. This sequence encodes CSVEVEGAGQPQHF.

The chain combines TRBV24-1 with TRBJ2-3; D may be TRBD1 (6 bases). The CDR3 length is 16 residues. Trimming shortened V by 4 bases and J by 6 bases, and 19 bases separated the two germline ends. The germline V gene has CDR1 KGHDR and CDR2 SFDVKD. The CDR3 sequence is CATSDRTDGKGDTQYF. The DNA of the CDR3 is TGTGCCACCAGTGACCGGACAGACGGGAAGGGGGATACGCAGTATTTT.

The chain couples TRBV29-1 to TRBJ2-5, with a weak D call TRBD1 (6 bases). V was trimmed by 4 bases and J by 11 bases, leaving 23 bases between them. The germline CDR1 and CDR2 sequences are SQVTM and ANQGSEA. There are 14 residues in the CDR3. CDR3 sequence (DNA): TGCAGCGTTGTGGCCAGGGGAACTAATAATGAGCAGTACTTC. Encoded protein: CSVVARGTNNEQYF. Using reference TRBV29-1 and TRBJ2-5 for the parts outside the CDR3, the full variable domain is SAVISQKPSRDICQRGTSLTIQCQVDSQVTMMFWYRQQPGQSLTLIATANQGSEATYESGFVIDKFPISRPNLTFSTLTVSNMSPEDSSIYLCSVVARGTNNEQYFGPGTRLLVL.

This sequence joins TRBV28 and TRBJ1-6; D is undetermined. This CDR3 contains 17 residues. Per the germline V gene, CDR1 is MDHEN and CDR2 is SYDVKM. The germline V and J ends were trimmed by 5 bases and 2 bases, with 16 bases remaining between them. The CDR3 DNA is TGTGCCAGCAGTCCCGGTGTAGGCGGACCCTATAATTCACCCCTCCACTTT. As protein: CASSPGVGGPYNSPLHF.

This clonotype was found many times. The rearrangement links TRBV12-3 or TRBV12-4 to TRBJ2-1; D gene ambiguous. The CDR3 has 13 amino acids. The ends were cut back, 3 bases at V and 6 bases at J, with 9 bases in the middle. The CDR3 nucleotides read TGTGCCAGCAGTTTCTACCCTCCCAATGAGCAGTTCTTC. The encoded protein is CASSFYPPNEQFF.

Ten or more counts support this clonotype. The chain uses TRBV5-1 and TRBJ2-3; D is perhaps TRBD2 (5 bases). The V gene lost 0 bases and the J gene lost 1 base, with 18 bases spanning the gap. This CDR3 comprises 18 residues. CDR1 is SGHRS, CDR2 YFSETQ, per germline. The CDR3 sequence is CASSLVRTGSLGTDTQYF. CDR3 bases: TGCGCCAGCAGCTTGGTTCGGACGGGGTCCCTTGGCACAGATACGCAGTATTTT.

The genes are TRBV3-1 and TRBJ1-3; the D is unclear. The CDR3 length is 17 residues. Germline values: CDR1 LGHDT, CDR2 YNNKEL (reference sequence). V was clipped by 1 base and J by 0 bases, with 13 bases between them. In DNA form, the CDR3 reads TGTGCCAGCAGCCAAGGCGACACAGTTCTCTCTGGAAACACCATATATTTT. Its translation: CASSQGDTVLSGNTIYF.

The chain recombines TRBV25-1 with TRBJ1-1, with TRBD1 matching 7 bases. The CDR3 loop spans 14 amino acids. Germline V lookup: CDR1 MGHDK, CDR2 SYGVNS. Trimming at V came to 2 bases and at J to 5 bases, leaving 5 bases not matched to a gene. The CDR3 coding sequence is TGTGCCAGCAGTGAAGTGGGCAGGGGGACTGAAGCTTTCTTT. This codes for CASSEVGRGTEAFF.

CDR3 DNA sequence: TGTGCCATCAGAGGGACTAACAATGAGCAGTTCTTC. Amino acids: CAIRGTNNEQFF. The chain joins TRBV10-3 to TRBJ2-1; 7 nucleotides agree with TRBD2. With 6 bases clipped from V and 5 bases from J, the junction kept 1 base outside the gene matches. Germline CDR1 reads ENHRY; CDR2 reads SYGVKD. The CDR3 loop spans 12 amino acids.

Comments on this clonotype: Given a much more abundant clone one base away, this may be a read error. The chain carries TRBV10-3 and TRBJ2-3; 10 nucleotides align to TRBD2. The CDR3 consists of 13 residues. Looked up from germline, CDR1 is ENHRY and CDR2 is SYGVKD. The trim removed 8 bases at V and 1 base at J, leaving 0 bases unmatched. CDR3: CAIGTSGTDTQYF. DNA for the CDR3: TGTGCCATCGGGACTAGCGGCACAGATACGCAGTATTTT.

This clonotype was detected ten times or more. The V gene is TRBV20-1, the J gene TRBJ1-5, with 7 nucleotides matching TRBD1. The germline V gene has CDR1 DFQATT and CDR2 SNEGSKA (reference sequence). This CDR3 contains 13 residues. Trimming cost V 6 bases and J 1 base; bases outside gene matches: 3. The CDR3 nucleotides are TGCAGTGCCGCGACAGGGAGCAATCAGCCCCAGCATTTT. Its translation is CSAATGSNQPQHF.